The 9 T cell receptor beta chains below come from one sample, sequenced in a study of blood T cell repertoires in COVID-19. Using immunoSEQ multiplex PCR, the repertoire was profiled, and TCRdb retains in-frame clones only, with some absent. The sample records some 66,000 clones, 90% to 95% being singletons. The sequencing sample was made of peripheral blood. The receptor set was obtained from a man between 65 and 80 years old with active COVID-19.

The chain carries TRBV5-6 and TRBJ2-2; 12 bases are shared with TRBD2. Trimming cost V 5 bases and J 4 bases; bases outside gene matches: 9. From germline, CDR1 is SGHDT and CDR2 YYEEEE. This CDR3 has 17 residues. The CDR3 reads CASSSLAGGPSTGELFF. As DNA, the CDR3 is TGTGCCAGCAGTAGTCTAGCGGGGGGGCCGAGCACCGGGGAGCTGTTTTTT.

The rearrangement joins TRBV5-3 to TRBJ1-5, with D tentatively TRBD1 (5 bases). TRBV5-3 is noted as an ORF with a role that remains uncertain. This CDR3 comprises 13 residues. The V and J ends lost 0 bases and 12 bases respectively, with 13 bases between them. As DNA, the CDR3 is TGTGCCAGAAGCTTGGCGCCCGGGACTATCCAGCATTTT. This codes for CARSLAPGTIQHF.

The CDR3 DNA reads TGTGCCAGCAGCTTACCTAGCGGGGGCACAGATACGCAGTATTTT. The encoded protein is CASSLPSGGTDTQYF. This chain joins TRBV7-8 and TRBJ2-3, with TRBD2 identical over 9 bases. Germline V gene sequence: CDR1 SGHVS, CDR2 FQNEAQ. After removal of 2 bases from V and 1 base from J, the junction contained 1 base not matched to a gene. This CDR3 is 15 amino acids long. The full variable domain, in which reference TRBV7-8 and TRBJ2-3 provide the parts outside the CDR3, is GAGVSQSPRYKVAKRGQDVALRCDPISGHVSLFWYQQALGQGPEFLTYFQNEAQLDKSGLPSDRFFAERPEGSVSTLKIQRTQQEDSAVYLCASSLPSGGTDTQYFGPGTRLTVL.

The CDR3 coding sequence is TGTGCCAGCAGTTTACCCGGGACAGGGACCTACAATGAGCAGTTCTTC. Translated, it gives CASSLPGTGTYNEQFF. The chain carries TRBV27 and TRBJ2-1, with TRBD1 identical over 9 bases. Germline V gives CDR1 MNHEY, CDR2 SMNVEV (reference sequence). V lost 2 bases, J lost 2 bases, and 4 bases stayed unmatched. The CDR3 length is 16 residues.

The CDR3: CASSQEPPSGGPSRQETQYF. CDR3 bases: TGTGCCAGCAGCCAAGAGCCCCCTAGCGGGGGGCCGTCACGCCAAGAGACCCAGTACTTC. The chain uses TRBV4-2 and TRBJ2-5; TRBD2 matches at 11 bases. Germline CDR1 and CDR2: LGHNA and YNFKEQ. The CDR3 runs to 20 residues. J gave up 1 base and V 0 bases, and 13 bases lay outside the gene matches.

V is TRBV3-1 (or the pseudogene TRBV3-2) and J is TRBJ2-2, with D possibly TRBD1 on 6 matching bases. In germline, CDR1 is LGHDT, CDR2 YNNKEL (reference sequence). The germline V and J ends were trimmed by 5 bases and 13 bases, with 20 bases remaining between them. The CDR3 runs to 14 residues. For the CDR3, the DNA is TGTGCCAGCAGCGGGACATGGATAGCGAGGGGGCTGTTTTTT. Translation: CASSGTWIARGLFF.

This rearrangement joins TRBV7-8 to TRBJ2-6; 7 nucleotides align to TRBD2. This CDR3 contains 18 residues. The germline V gene has CDR1 SGHVS and CDR2 FQNEAQ. Trimming removed 4 bases from V and 0 bases from J; junction bases left unmatched: 9. The CDR3 reads CASSSLRTRGSGANVLTF. The CDR3 DNA follows: TGTGCCAGCAGCTCCCTCCGGACTAGGGGCTCTGGGGCCAACGTCCTGACTTTC.

The chain links TRBV19 to TRBJ1-1, with 7 bases lining up with TRBD1. After removal of 10 bases from V and 5 bases from J, the junction contained 13 bases not matched to a gene. Germline V gene lookup returns CDR1 LNHDA and CDR2 SQIVND (reference sequence). There are 14 residues in the CDR3. The CDR3 spells CATTRTGAITEAFF. DNA for the CDR3: TGTGCCACTACCAGGACAGGAGCAATTACTGAAGCTTTCTTT.

The chain employs TRBV6-1 and TRBJ2-1, with D possibly TRBD2 on 5 matching bases. Between the trimmed V and J ends, which lost 3 bases and 4 bases, there was a span of 16 bases. In germline, CDR1 is MNHNS, CDR2 SASEGT. The CDR3 has 16 amino acids. The CDR3 bases are TGTGCCAGCAGTGAGACTACGACACTCTCATACAATGAGCAGTTCTTC. It specifies CASSETTTLSYNEQFF.